Below, 28 T cell receptor beta chains from the same sample are listed, as sequenced in a study of T cells in Graves' hyperthyroidism and ophthalmopathy. TCR beta CDR3 regions were amplified from RNA transcripts. RT-PCR in the first round (using the HTBI primer set) targeted the TCR CDR3. TCRdb fed the multiplex PCR reads into MiXCR, producing one record per CDR3 protein. The data show 450,000 to 600,000 distinct CDR3 sequences, 15% to 20% seen once. The sequenced sample was blood. These receptors came from a man aged 40-50 years with Graves' ophthalmopathy.

In this sample, this clonotype turned up many times. This chain links TRBV2 with TRBJ2-1, with TRBD2 matching over 7 bases. The junction had 9 bases not matched to a gene; V was cut back by 0 bases and J by 7 bases. The germline V gene encodes CDR1 SNHLY and CDR2 FYNNEI. The CDR3 is 16 residues long. The chain's CDR3 is CASSEAPGRRGNEQFF. DNA of the CDR3: TGTGCCAGCAGTGAAGCACCGGGACGGCGGGGGAATGAGCAGTTCTTC.

There are many counts of this clonotype. The chain is built from TRBV11-2 and TRBJ1-2, with D uncertain. V was shortened by 1 base and J by 8 bases, with 23 bases between the two germline ends. Germline CDR1 reads SGHAT; CDR2 reads FQNNGV. The CDR3 is 17 amino acids. CDR3 in amino acids: CASSLVGGSAVGFGYTF. CDR3 coding DNA: TGTGCCAGCAGCTTAGTCGGAGGGTCAGCCGTCGGGTTCGGCTACACCTTC.

Ten or more counts support this clonotype. V gene TRBV20-1 combines with J gene TRBJ2-7; 11 nucleotides line up with TRBD1. CDR3 length equals 14 residues. With 3 bases clipped from V and 5 bases from J, the junction kept 6 bases outside the gene matches. Germline V gene sequence: CDR1 DFQATT, CDR2 SNEGSKA (reference sequence). Here the CDR3 DNA reads TGCAGTGCTAGCCTCGGGACAGGGGGAAACGAGCAGTACTTC. This sequence encodes CSASLGTGGNEQYF.

The CDR3 region is CASSSSGPYNEQFF. The CDR3 coding sequence is TGCGCCAGCAGCTCGTCAGGGCCCTACAATGAGCAGTTCTTC. This sequence joins TRBV5-1 and TRBJ2-1, with D maybe TRBD1 (5 bases). The germline V and J ends were trimmed by 3 bases and 2 bases, with 9 bases remaining between them. The CDR3 extends over 14 amino acids. Germline-derived CDR1 and CDR2 are SGHRS and YFSETQ.

This clonotype was seen many times. This rearrangement joins TRBV30 to TRBJ1-2; D is unresolved. The CDR3 has 12 amino acids. The germline gives CDR1 GTSNPN, CDR2 SVGIG (reference sequence). With 1 base removed from V and 2 bases from J, the gap between germline ends came to 5 bases. The CDR3 DNA is TGTGCCTGGAGTGATGGGAACTATGGCTACACCTTC. Residues: CAWSDGNYGYTF.

At least ten counts were recorded for this clonotype. The chain's CDR3 is CSASPTTGQTEAFF. CDR3 nucleotide sequence: TGCAGTGCTTCACCGACTACAGGGCAGACTGAAGCTTTCTTT. This chain connects TRBV20-1 to TRBJ1-1; D possibly corresponds to TRBD1 (6 bases). Between the trimmed V and J ends, which lost 5 bases and 5 bases, there was a span of 18 bases. CDR3 length equals 14 residues. Germline V gene lookup returns CDR1 DFQATT and CDR2 SNEGSKA (reference sequence).

The chain is built from TRBV2 and TRBJ2-1; 7 bases align to TRBD2. J was trimmed by 6 bases and V by 11 bases; bases with no gene match: 16. This CDR3 spans 15 amino acids. Looked up from germline, CDR1 is SNHLY and CDR2 is FYNNEI. The CDR3 nucleotides are TGTGCCGTCTCACTCCGGGGGGACGGATCCAATGAGCAGTTCTTC. Translation gives CAVSLRGDGSNEQFF.

This clonotype was recorded at least ten times. V usage is TRBV28 and J usage is TRBJ2-7; D remains ambiguous. This CDR3 has 15 residues. Trimming removed 3 bases at V and 0 bases at J, with 12 bases between. CDR1 is MDHEN, CDR2 SYDVKM, per germline. This CDR3 is CASSFKWRFSYEQYF. The CDR3 DNA reads as TGTGCCAGCAGTTTTAAGTGGCGGTTCTCCTACGAGCAGTACTTC.

This clonotype was seen at least ten times. The chain employs TRBV7-8 and TRBJ2-7; 12 bases are a match to TRBD1. The length of the CDR3 is 17 residues. Per germline, CDR1 SGHVS and CDR2 FQNEAQ. V trimming: 9 bases; J trimming: 5 bases; junction bases outside the gene matches: 17. In DNA form, the CDR3 reads TGTGCCAGTCTCCCCGGGTCGGCCGGGACAGGGGGCGACGAGCAGTACTTC. Protein: CASLPGSAGTGGDEQYF.

In its sample, this clonotype was seen many times. The J gene is TRBJ2-5, the V gene TRBV6-1; possibly TRBD1 for D (6 bases). The CDR3 length is 14 residues. Germline V gene data show CDR1 as MNHNS and CDR2 as SASEGT. V lost 6 bases and J 3 bases, leaving 14 bases between the germline ends. CDR3 DNA: TGTGCCAGCAGCCAGACAGGCTTAGAAGAGACCCAGTACTTC. It specifies CASSQTGLEETQYF.

This clonotype was counted once. V gene TRBV20-1 combines with J gene TRBJ2-3; 8 bases are shared with TRBD2. The CDR3 runs to 17 residues. Trimming removed 5 bases from V and 4 bases from J; junction bases left unmatched: 17. The germline V gene has CDR1 DFQATT and CDR2 SNEGSKA (reference sequence). The CDR3 nucleotides read TGCAGTGCTCCGGAGCGGTTCGGGGGGGCAGGGGCAGATACGCAGTATTTT. Protein sequence: CSAPERFGGAGADTQYF.

This clonotype was seen many times. V usage is TRBV7-3 and J usage is TRBJ2-1, with 8 bases that match TRBD2. The V gene's germline CDR1 is SGHTA and CDR2 FQGTGA. The CDR3 length is 15 residues. The V and J ends lost 2 bases and 8 bases, in that order; junction bases with no gene match: 8. The CDR3 DNA reads as TGTGCCAGCAGCTTAGCGGGAGGACCGCTTGATGAGCAGTTCTTC. Its protein product is CASSLAGGPLDEQFF.

This clonotype was seen at least ten times. This sequence joins TRBV20-1 and TRBJ2-5, with D uncertain. The V end lost 2 bases, the J end lost 3 bases, and 10 bases lay between the germline ends. The CDR3 covers 13 residues. CDR1 is DFQATT, CDR2 SNEGSKA, per germline (reference sequence). Here the CDR3 reads CSARSSKKETQYF. The CDR3 nucleotides are TGCAGTGCTAGATCGTCTAAAAAAGAGACCCAGTACTTC.

The table lists this clonotype with a few counts. The chain employs TRBV20-1 and TRBJ1-1, with unresolved D. The CDR3 runs 12 residues. Trimming removed 0 bases at V and 4 bases at J, with 6 bases between. The germline CDR1 and CDR2 sequences are DFQATT and SNEGSKA (reference sequence). CDR3 sequence: CSARDSLTEAFF. The CDR3 DNA is TGCAGTGCTAGAGATTCACTCACTGAAGCTTTCTTT.

The chain uses TRBV4-3 and TRBJ2-5; D is uncertain. Germline CDR1 is LGHNA and CDR2 is YSLEER. The CDR3 consists of 15 residues. V gave up 0 bases and J gave up 3 bases, with 11 bases separating them. The CDR3 reads CASSQDWIAEETQYF. The DNA of the CDR3 is TGCGCCAGCAGCCAAGATTGGATAGCCGAAGAGACCCAGTACTTC.

This clonotype was picked up many times. The V call is TRBV10-3, the J call TRBJ1-2; 8 bases line up with TRBD1. V was pared by 6 bases and J by 8 bases, with 5 bases of the junction left unmatched. CDR3 length equals 12 residues. Germline assignment: CDR1 ENHRY and CDR2 SYGVKD. DNA of the CDR3: TGTGCCATCAGCCCGACAGGGGTCGGCTACACCTTC. Its translation: CAISPTGVGYTF.

This clonotype has at least ten counts. The chain uses TRBV3-1 and TRBJ1-1; TRBD1 is a possible D gene (5 bases). Trimming pared 1 base from V and 8 bases from J, leaving 14 bases between. This CDR3 region has 14 residues. Germline-derived CDR1 and CDR2 are LGHDT and YNNKEL (reference sequence). The CDR3 loop is CASSQARETAEAFF. The CDR3 nucleotides read TGTGCCAGCAGCCAAGCCAGGGAGACAGCAGAAGCTTTCTTT.

This clonotype was counted between two and nine times. This chain uses TRBV5-1 with TRBJ2-3, with D uncertain. Germline V gene lookup returns CDR1 SGHRS and CDR2 YFSETQ. The V end lost 4 bases, the J end lost 5 bases, and 17 bases lay between the germline ends. This CDR3 contains 15 residues. The DNA of the CDR3 is TGCGCCAGCAGCCCTATCGCGAATACAAGAGATACGCAGTATTTT. As protein: CASSPIANTRDTQYF.

This clonotype has a handful of counts. At one end the junction does not follow the germline gene, possibly because of a read error. In DNA form, the CDR3 reads TGCCGTGCCCCGGGACTAGCGGACCCCCGTGGCTACAATGAGCAGTTCTTC. Its protein is CRAPGLADPRGYNEQFF. This chain connects TRBV20-1 to TRBJ2-1, with 11 positions matching TRBD2. Per germline, CDR1 DFQATT and CDR2 SNEGSKA (reference sequence). CDR3 length: 17 amino acids.

This clonotype occurred many times. The chain uses TRBV7-6 and TRBJ2-7; TRBD2 is a possible D gene (5 bases). The V gene lost 0 bases and the J gene lost 2 bases, with 8 bases spanning the gap. In germline, CDR1 is SGHVS, CDR2 FNYEAQ. This CDR3 contains 14 residues. CDR3 sequence reads: CASSLAPGTYEQYF. The CDR3 DNA sequence: TGTGCCAGCAGCTTAGCGCCGGGAACCTACGAGCAGTACTTC.

To note about this clonotype: Possible read error: a much larger clone is one base away. V gene TRBV6-1 combines with J gene TRBJ1-4, with 11 bases fitting TRBD1. The V gene's germline CDR1 is MNHNS and CDR2 SASEGT. The CDR3 covers 16 residues. The trim removed 6 bases at V and 1 base at J, leaving 4 bases unmatched. The CDR3: CASRTGTGGTNEKLFF. In DNA form, the CDR3 reads TGTGCCAGCAGAACCGGGACAGGGGGAACTAATGAAAAACTGTTTTTT.

This clonotype was picked up a small number of times. V and J are TRBV7-8 and TRBJ2-5; TRBD2 matches at 11 bases. Losses at the gene ends were 6 bases for V and 5 bases for J; bases not matched to a gene: 8. The CDR3 sequence is 15 residues long. The V gene's germline CDR1 is SGHVS and CDR2 FQNEAQ. In DNA, the CDR3 is TGTGCCAGCAGATTTAGCGGGAGGGAGGGGGAGACCCAGTACTTC. Its translation: CASRFSGREGETQYF.

This clonotype was counted many times. The chain links TRBV18 to TRBJ2-3; 10 bases map to TRBD1. The trim removed 0 bases at V and 2 bases at J, leaving 2 bases unmatched. CDR1 and CDR2 (germline): KGHSH, LQKENI. This CDR3 has 16 residues. Here the CDR3 DNA reads TGTGCCAGCTCACCACCGGGACAGGGGAACACAGATACGCAGTATTTT. Protein sequence: CASSPPGQGNTDTQYF.

This rearrangement joins TRBV19 to TRBJ1-5; 7 bases fit TRBD1. Germline trimming cut 4 bases from V and 4 bases from J; bases unmatched to any gene: 10. The CDR3 extends over 16 amino acids. Germline-derived CDR1 and CDR2 are LNHDA and SQIVND (reference sequence). The CDR3, as DNA: TGTGCCAGTAGTACCCCCTCGGGACAGACTAATCAGCCCCAGCATTTT. Translation gives CASSTPSGQTNQPQHF.

The J gene is TRBJ1-3, the V gene TRBV15; D is ambiguous. Germline V gives CDR1 LNHNV, CDR2 YYDKDF (reference sequence). The ends were cut back, 5 bases at V and 10 bases at J, with 15 bases in the middle. The length of the CDR3 is 13 residues. The CDR3 loop is CATSPEEGSTIYF. The DNA for the CDR3 is TGTGCCACCAGCCCCGAAGAGGGCTCGACCATATATTTT.

The table lists this clonotype with a few counts. V usage is TRBV5-1 and J usage is TRBJ1-3; tentative D call: TRBD1 (6 bases). Trimming left V 0 bases short and J 3 bases short, with 10 bases between. Germline V lookup: CDR1 SGHRS, CDR2 YFSETQ. This CDR3 has 15 residues. The CDR3 DNA reads as TGCGCCAGCAGCTTGGCGGGGGCTGATGGAAACACCATATATTTT. Translated, it gives CASSLAGADGNTIYF.

This clonotype showed up many times. V is TRBV7-8 and J is TRBJ1-4; D is uncertain. With 5 bases removed from V and 3 bases from J, the gap between germline ends came to 10 bases. CDR3 length: 14 residues. CDR1 and CDR2 from the germline V gene are SGHVS and FQNEAQ. The CDR3 here is CASSLGFSNEKLFF. In DNA, the CDR3 is TGTGCCAGCAGCCTGGGATTTTCTAATGAAAAACTGTTTTTT.

In its sample, this clonotype was seen a few times. This rearrangement joins TRBV6-2 or TRBV6-3 to TRBJ1-5; a possible D gene is TRBD1 (5 bases). This CDR3 spans 15 amino acids. Between the trimmed V and J ends, which lost 4 bases and 2 bases, there was a span of 12 bases. Germline-derived CDR1 and CDR2 are MNHEY and SVGEGT. CDR3 residues: CASSSEGRGNQPQHF. The CDR3 region has the DNA TGTGCCAGCAGTTCCGAGGGGAGGGGCAATCAGCCCCAGCATTTT.